This record concerns one T cell receptor (beta chain) sequence. In the authors' methods: Reference gene primer amplification gave nucleated cell count estimates. Produced via immunoSEQ multiplex PCR; TCRdb's table is partial and in-frame only. The V and J calls and the clone size are those of that table, but D and trimming were determined from the DNA. The repertoire consists of about 82,000 clones, with about four fifths occurring once and the leading ten covering more than 10%. The sample originates from a study of blood T cell repertoires in COVID-19. Study-wide background: Some COVID-19 samples were acute and others convalescent; all came from the United States, Italy and Spain. The cDNA or gDNA used as material had been derived from T cells, B-cell-depleted T cells, or PBMCs.

This CDR3 is built from 18 residues. The germline V and J ends were trimmed by 0 bases and 0 bases, with 17 bases remaining between them. In germline, CDR1 is SGHRS, CDR2 YFSETQ. The V call is TRBV5-1, the J call TRBJ2-3; tentative D call: TRBD2 (5 bases). The clonotype comes from a woman between 40 and 50 years old with active or convalescent COVID-19. The sample taken for sequencing was peripheral blood. The CDR3 DNA reads as TGCGCCAGCAGCTTGGCGGCGGGTAGTACGATAAGCACAGATACGCAGTATTTT. Translated, it gives CASSLAAGSTISTDTQYF.